This entry is about one T cell receptor (beta chain). The sample originates from a study of shared clonotypes between healthy human individuals. Germline values: CDR1 MDHEN, CDR2 SYDVKM. The CDR3 totals 13 residues. The V end lost 3 bases, the J end lost 5 bases, and 10 bases lay between the germline ends. An even split of each subset's genomic DNA across several immunoSEQ plates was performed. Here immunoSEQ multiplex PCR was the method, and the copy in TCRdb shows in-frame clones only, minus some. The sample gives approximately 500,000 clones, about 85% of which show up once; over 9.5% is in the top ten.

The rearrangement links TRBV28 to TRBJ2-5; maybe TRBD1 (5 bases). The sequenced material came from PBMCs. This sequence originates from a woman aged 35 to 49 in good health. Some clones in this sample may be carry-over from other donors' samples. The CDR3: CASSFVAGETQYF. DNA of the CDR3: TGTGCCAGCAGTTTTGTAGCAGGGGAGACCCAGTACTTC.